A single sample gave rise to the 25 T cell receptor beta chains below, sequenced in a study of blood T cell repertoires in COVID-19. TCRdb keeps only in-frame clones here, not all; method: immunoSEQ multiplex PCR. The data hold tens of thousands of clones, with about four fifths observed a single time. The sequenced sample consisted of peripheral blood. These receptors were collected from a human donor in a cohort sampled during active COVID-19.

This chain joins TRBV11-3 and TRBJ2-1; 10 nucleotides agree with TRBD1. This CDR3 is 15 amino acids long. Germline CDR1 and CDR2: SGHNT and YENEEA. V lost 5 bases, J lost 7 bases, and 8 bases stayed unmatched. CDR3 loop: CASSPKDRGGNEQFF. The CDR3 DNA reads as TGTGCCAGCAGCCCAAAGGACAGGGGGGGAAATGAGCAGTTCTTC.

This sequence joins TRBV11-2 and TRBJ2-3, with a tentative D call TRBD1 (5 bases). CDR3 length: 16 residues. V lost 5 bases and J 2 bases, leaving 17 bases between the germline ends. Looked up from germline, CDR1 is SGHAT and CDR2 is FQNNGV. For the CDR3, the DNA is TGTGCCAGCAGCCTGGTTATGGGCAGGGTCACAGATACGCAGTATTTT. Translation: CASSLVMGRVTDTQYF.

This chain connects TRBV2 to TRBJ1-4; no firm D call. Germline CDR1 reads SNHLY; CDR2 reads FYNNEI. Trimming pared 7 bases from V and 8 bases from J, leaving 20 bases between. The CDR3 runs to 15 residues. The CDR3 nucleotides read TGTGCCAGCACAGAGGGTTACAGCCGGCGGGAAAAACTGTTTTTT. Its translation: CASTEGYSRREKLFF.

V gene TRBV28 combines with J gene TRBJ2-3; 8 bases fit TRBD2. This CDR3 contains 14 residues. Trimming cost V 3 bases and J 5 bases; bases outside gene matches: 4. Germline values: CDR1 MDHEN, CDR2 SYDVKM. The CDR3 is CASSFSGGGDTQYF. The CDR3 DNA reads as TGTGCCAGCAGTTTCAGCGGGGGTGGAGATACGCAGTATTTT.

This clone was picked up one time. The V call is TRBV7-2, the J call TRBJ1-1; D unresolved. V lost 1 base to trimming and J lost 3 bases, with 9 bases between them. Germline V gene data show CDR1 as SGHTA and CDR2 as FQGNSA. This CDR3 comprises 14 residues. The CDR3 region has the DNA TGTGCCAGCAGCTTAGAGGCGGTTTACACTGAAGCTTTCTTT. Protein sequence: CASSLEAVYTEAFF.

The chain has TRBV30 and TRBJ1-1, with D perhaps matching TRBD1 (5 bases). The CDR3 consists of 14 residues. Germline CDR1 GTSNPN, CDR2 SVGIG (reference sequence). Trimming took off 5 bases at V and 0 bases at J, with 13 bases between the two ends. CDR3 coding DNA: TGTGCCTGGGATCGGACAAAGATGAACACTGAAGCTTTCTTT. Its translation: CAWDRTKMNTEAFF.

This clone occurred once. The chain couples TRBV28 to TRBJ2-7; D uncertain. Trimming removed 5 bases from V and 7 bases from J, with 18 bases in between. The CDR3 totals 14 residues. The germline CDR1 and CDR2 sequences are MDHEN and SYDVKM. The CDR3 sequence is CASSRVVSVGEQYF. Here the CDR3 DNA reads TGTGCCAGCAGTCGCGTCGTTTCGGTCGGGGAGCAGTACTTC. The full variable domain, rest sourced from reference TRBV28 and TRBJ2-7, is DVKVTQSSRYLVKRTGEKVFLECVQDMDHENMFWYRQDPGLGLRLIYFSYDVKMKEKGDIPEGYSVSREKKERFSLILESASTNQTSMYLCASSRVVSVGEQYFGPGTRLTVT.

This chain connects TRBV11-2 to TRBJ1-3; D not certain. Looked up from germline, CDR1 is SGHAT and CDR2 is FQNNGV. Between the trimmed V and J ends, which lost 1 base and 5 bases, there was a span of 6 bases. This CDR3 region has 13 residues. Here the CDR3 DNA reads TGTGCCAGCAGCTTAGGGCAGAGAAACACCATATATTTT. Encoded protein: CASSLGQRNTIYF.

The V and J genes are TRBV12-3 or TRBV12-4 and TRBJ2-7, with D possibly matching TRBD2 (5 bases). The CDR3 length is 12 residues. Deletions cut 3 bases from V and 4 bases from J, with 7 bases between. The CDR3 protein is CASSFRGYEQYF. DNA for the CDR3: TGTGCCAGCAGTTTCCGAGGGTACGAGCAGTACTTC.

This clone has only one observation. As DNA, the CDR3 is TGTGCCAGCAGTGCAAGACTAGCGGGGGTAATGGCCTACGAGCAGTACTTC. Encoded protein: CASSARLAGVMAYEQYF. This chain uses TRBV6-1 with TRBJ2-7; 12 bases map to TRBD2. Germline assignment: CDR1 MNHNS and CDR2 SASEGT. Germline trimming cut 4 bases from V and 2 bases from J; bases unmatched to any gene: 9. The CDR3 runs to 17 residues.

The V call is TRBV6-2 or TRBV6-3, the J call TRBJ1-6, with 9 bases matching TRBD1. This CDR3 is built from 16 residues. Germline loops: CDR1 MNHEY, CDR2 SVGEGT. V lost 2 bases and J lost 6; bases outside the gene matches: 5. In nucleotides, the CDR3 is TGTGCCAGCAGTTACGGGACAGGGCGGTTTAATTCACCCCTCCACTTT. It translates to CASSYGTGRFNSPLHF.

The rearrangement links TRBV12-5 to TRBJ2-7; the match to TRBD2 covers 7 bases. CDR1 is LGHNT and CDR2 is FRNRAP in the germline V gene. V lost 0 bases, J lost 5 bases, and 4 bases stayed unmatched. This CDR3 has 14 amino acids. DNA for the CDR3: TGTGCTAGTGGTTTGGTAGGGAGGGGAAACGAGCAGTACTTC. As protein: CASGLVGRGNEQYF.

This chain joins TRBV11-3 and TRBJ2-1; 9 bases are shared with TRBD2. Germline V gives CDR1 SGHNT, CDR2 YENEEA. This CDR3 contains 16 residues. With V trimmed by 0 bases and J by 6 bases, 6 bases remained unmatched. CDR3 coding DNA: TGTGCCAGCAGCTTAGAGGGCGGGGGGGCGTTCAATGAGCAGTTCTTC. This translates into CASSLEGGGAFNEQFF.

V is TRBV15 and J is TRBJ1-1, with D perhaps matching TRBD1 (5 bases). Trimming removed 2 bases from V and 1 base from J, with 8 bases in between. Germline CDR1 LNHNV, CDR2 YYDKDF (reference sequence). CDR3 length equals 14 residues. The CDR3 reads CATSRPTGNTEAFF. In nucleotides, the CDR3 is TGTGCCACCAGCAGACCCACAGGGAACACTGAAGCTTTCTTT.

The genes are TRBV5-1 and TRBJ2-7; maybe TRBD1 (5 bases). This CDR3 comprises 13 residues. Trimming left V 5 bases short and J 3 bases short, with 12 bases between. Germline values: CDR1 SGHRS, CDR2 YFSETQ. CDR3 sequence: CASSYGQGYEQYF. CDR3 sequence (DNA): TGCGCCAGCAGTTATGGGCAGGGCTACGAGCAGTACTTC.

This clone occurred once. V is TRBV5-1 and J is TRBJ2-3; 12 bases align to TRBD2. With V trimmed by 5 bases and J by 2 bases, 3 bases remained unmatched. This CDR3 has 15 amino acids. Germline assignment: CDR1 SGHRS and CDR2 YFSETQ. In DNA form, the CDR3 reads TGCGCCAGCAGACTAGCGGGGGGAAACACAGATACGCAGTATTTT. Encoded protein: CASRLAGGNTDTQYF.

CDR3 DNA: TGCAGCCAACGCGCAGGGGGCAATGAGCAGTTCTTC. It codes for CSQRAGGNEQFF. The chain has TRBV29-1 and TRBJ2-1, with 7 nucleotides matching TRBD1. The V gene's germline CDR1 is SQVTM and CDR2 ANQGSEA. The CDR3 sequence is 12 residues long. Losses at the gene ends were 8 bases for V and 6 bases for J; bases not matched to a gene: 7.

The chain employs TRBV2 and TRBJ1-5; TRBD1 matches 8 bases. The CDR3 extends over 14 amino acids. Losses at the gene ends were 4 bases for V and 4 bases for J; bases not matched to a gene: 3. Germline V gene sequence: CDR1 SNHLY, CDR2 FYNNEI. DNA of the CDR3: TGTGCCAGCAGTGGACAGGGGTTGAATCAGCCCCAGCATTTT. Translating it yields CASSGQGLNQPQHF.

J is TRBJ1-6 and V is TRBV7-8, with 7 bases lining up with TRBD1. There are 17 residues in the CDR3. The germline V gene has CDR1 SGHVS and CDR2 FQNEAQ. V shed 0 bases, J shed 5 bases, and the junction held 7 bases outside the gene matches. CDR3 nucleotides: TGTGCCAGCAGCTTAGCGCGGGGACAGCCCAATAATTCACCCCTCCACTTT. Translation: CASSLARGQPNNSPLHF. The whole variable domain, filled in from reference TRBV7-8 and TRBJ1-6, reads GAGVSQSPRYKVAKRGQDVALRCDPISGHVSLFWYQQALGQGPEFLTYFQNEAQLDKSGLPSDRFFAERPEGSVSTLKIQRTQQEDSAVYLCASSLARGQPNNSPLHFGNGTRLTVT.

The rearrangement joins TRBV11-2 to TRBJ2-7, with TRBD1 matching 9 bases. V was pared by 4 bases and J by 11 bases, with 12 bases of the junction left unmatched. Germline CDR1 and CDR2: SGHAT and FQNNGV. The length of the CDR3 is 14 residues. Here the CDR3 DNA reads TGTGCCAGCAGCTACACAGGGGGCGCCCGAAGGGAGTACTTC. Translated: CASSYTGGARREYF.

V usage is TRBV12-3 or TRBV12-4 and J usage is TRBJ1-1; D gene unclear. V was pared by 7 bases and J by 5 bases, with 11 bases between. The CDR3 runs 12 residues. The CDR3: CASNVVTTEAFF. CDR3 in DNA: TGTGCCAGCAATGTGGTGACTACTGAAGCTTTCTTT.

The genes are TRBV29-1 and TRBJ1-2, with unresolved D. Germline assignment: CDR1 SQVTM and CDR2 ANQGSEA. Trimming pared 4 bases from V and 8 bases from J, leaving 20 bases between. The CDR3 is 14 residues long. The CDR3 region is CSVVNSTRRIGYTF. As DNA, the CDR3 is TGCAGCGTTGTAAATTCGACTCGGAGGATCGGCTACACCTTC.

The chain is built from TRBV27 and TRBJ1-2; no clear D gene. Germline V gene data show CDR1 as MNHEY and CDR2 as SMNVEV (reference sequence). V was clipped by 8 bases and J by 3 bases, with 13 bases between them. This CDR3 comprises 13 residues. The CDR3 DNA follows: TGTGCCAGCCGCGCCTTAACTTACTATGGCTACACCTTC. Translated, it gives CASRALTYYGYTF.

The DNA of the CDR3 is TGCAGCGCTGGGGACAACACCGAGGGGGCTTTCTTT. Amino acid sequence: CSAGDNTEGAFF. J is TRBJ1-1 and V is TRBV29-1; the D gene is possibly TRBD1 (6 bases). V was trimmed by 7 bases and J by 11 bases, leaving 20 bases between them. The CDR3 extends over 12 amino acids. Germline assignment: CDR1 SQVTM and CDR2 ANQGSEA.

V and J are TRBV28 and TRBJ2-7, with 12 nucleotides matching TRBD1. The CDR3 consists of 15 residues. V lost 6 bases and J lost 6; bases outside the gene matches: 9. Germline-derived CDR1 and CDR2 are MDHEN and SYDVKM. The CDR3 here is CASRRGTGGAGEQYF. CDR3 DNA sequence: TGTGCCAGCAGGCGAGGGACAGGGGGCGCGGGCGAGCAGTACTTC.